A single sample is the source of the 20 T cell receptor beta chains below, sequenced in a study of blood T cell repertoires in COVID-19. Some clones are missing from TCRdb's copy, which holds only in-frame ones; the method was immunoSEQ multiplex PCR. Of fewer than 65,000 clones in the sample, around 91% were seen once. The sequenced sample was peripheral blood. The origin of the receptors is an older woman with COVID-19, enrolled during active disease.

The rearrangement joins TRBV9 to TRBJ2-1; a possible D gene is TRBD2 (5 bases). V shed 3 bases and J shed 8 bases, with 18 bases lying between them. CDR3 length: 15 amino acids. The germline V gene encodes CDR1 SGDLS and CDR2 YYNGEE. CDR3 loop: CASSAYSRDFDEQFF. The CDR3, as DNA: TGTGCCAGCAGCGCTTACTCCCGGGATTTCGATGAGCAGTTCTTC.

The V and J genes are TRBV7-9 and TRBJ1-5; unclear D gene. CDR1 SEHNR and CDR2 FQNEAQ come from the germline V gene (reference sequence). The length of the CDR3 is 14 residues. The V gene lost 5 bases and the J gene lost 6 bases, with 14 bases spanning the gap. The CDR3 protein is CASSHLREAQPQHF. The CDR3 DNA reads TGTGCCAGCAGCCACCTACGGGAGGCTCAGCCCCAGCATTTT.

The rearrangement joins TRBV4-3 to TRBJ2-5; no clear D. The CDR3 runs to 15 residues. V lost 1 base to trimming and J lost 1 base, with 10 bases between them. The V gene's germline CDR1 is LGHNA and CDR2 YSLEER. The CDR3 here is CASSQGVRIQETQYF. CDR3 DNA sequence: TGCGCCAGCAGCCAAGGTGTCAGGATCCAAGAGACCCAGTACTTC.

The genes are TRBV5-6 and TRBJ2-7; D is undetermined. This CDR3 has 12 amino acids. The germline V and J ends were trimmed by 7 bases and 6 bases, with 14 bases remaining between them. The germline V gene has CDR1 SGHDT and CDR2 YYEEEE. In DNA form, the CDR3 reads TGTGCCAGCTCAGACCCTCCGGGCGAGCAGTACTTC. Translating it yields CASSDPPGEQYF.

The chain employs TRBV2 and TRBJ1-4, with TRBD1 as a possible D gene (5 bases). V was clipped by 7 bases and J by 6 bases, with 9 bases between them. The CDR3 covers 12 residues. Germline lookup yields CDR1 SNHLY and CDR2 FYNNEI. In DNA form, the CDR3 reads TGTGCCAGCACCGCAGGGTATGAAAAACTGTTTTTT. Translated: CASTAGYEKLFF. The variable domain in full, completed from reference TRBV2 and TRBJ1-4, reads EPEVTQTPSHQVTQMGQEVILRCVPISNHLYFYWYRQILGQKVEFLVSFYNNEISEKSEIFDDQFSVERPDGSNFTLKIRSTKLEDSAMYFCASTAGYEKLFFGSGTQLSVL.

This sequence joins TRBV5-1 and TRBJ2-3; 12 bases agree with TRBD2. The ends lost 3 bases at V and 4 bases at J; junction bases unmatched: 6. The CDR3 consists of 16 residues. Germline-derived CDR1 and CDR2 are SGHRS and YFSETQ. The CDR3 sequence: CASSSRLAGESDTQYF. CDR3 coding DNA: TGCGCCAGCAGCTCGCGACTAGCGGGAGAGTCAGATACGCAGTATTTT.

The CDR3 coding sequence is TGCGCCAGCAGTGTAATCGGGAGAGGTGAGCAGTACTTC. It yields the protein CASSVIGRGEQYF. The chain couples TRBV10-2 to TRBJ2-7; a possible D gene is TRBD2 (6 bases). V was clipped by 4 bases and J by 7 bases, with 14 bases between them. Germline V lookup: CDR1 WSHSY, CDR2 SAAADI. This CDR3 has 13 amino acids.

V is TRBV11-3 and J is TRBJ1-3, with D tentatively TRBD1 (6 bases). Germline V gene data show CDR1 as SGHNT and CDR2 as YENEEA. V lost 5 bases to trimming and J lost 4 bases, with 15 bases between them. The CDR3 is made up of 15 amino acids. CDR3 in DNA: TGTGCCAGCAGCGGACATTGGACAGCCGGAAACACCATATATTTT. Protein sequence: CASSGHWTAGNTIYF.

This rearrangement joins TRBV6-5 to TRBJ2-2, with D unclear. The length of the CDR3 is 15 residues. Per the germline V gene, CDR1 is MNHEY and CDR2 is SVGAGI. The ends were cut back, 0 bases at V and 5 bases at J, with 10 bases in the middle. CDR3 amino acids: CASSYSYPKTGELFF. The CDR3 coding sequence is TGTGCCAGCAGTTACTCCTACCCTAAAACCGGGGAGCTGTTTTTT.

J is TRBJ2-7 and V is TRBV5-1, with D tentatively TRBD1 (6 bases). Germline V gene data show CDR1 as SGHRS and CDR2 as YFSETQ. The germline V and J ends were trimmed by 0 bases and 2 bases, with 12 bases remaining between them. This CDR3 spans 15 amino acids. CDR3 DNA sequence: TGCGCCAGCAGCTTGGTGGGGGCGGGCGCCTACGAGCAGTACTTC. Translating it yields CASSLVGAGAYEQYF.

The CDR3 sequence is CAISESRGVDQPQHF. The CDR3 DNA reads TGTGCCATCAGTGAGTCCCGGGGGGTAGATCAGCCCCAGCATTTT. This chain joins TRBV10-3 and TRBJ1-5, with a weak D call TRBD1 (5 bases). The germline gives CDR1 ENHRY, CDR2 SYGVKD. V was pared by 0 bases and J by 5 bases, with 11 bases between. The CDR3 contains 15 residues.

This chain connects TRBV24-1 to TRBJ1-1, with a possible D match to TRBD1 (6 bases). The CDR3 loop spans 13 amino acids. V lost 7 bases, J lost 8 bases, and 16 bases lay in between. Germline assignment: CDR1 KGHDR and CDR2 SFDVKD. In DNA form, the CDR3 reads TGTGCCACCAGCCTTGGGGGCAGTCCCGAAGCTTTCTTT. Translated: CATSLGGSPEAFF.

J is TRBJ1-2 and V is TRBV2; TRBD1 might be the D (5 bases). The CDR3 length is 17 residues. CDR1 and CDR2 from the germline V gene are SNHLY and FYNNEI. V was cut by 6 bases and J by 0 bases, with 20 bases left in between. The CDR3 protein is CASSVMWRDHPNYGYTF. Written as DNA, the CDR3 is TGTGCCAGCAGCGTTATGTGGCGGGACCACCCTAACTATGGCTACACCTTC.

The table lists this clone with a count of one. The chain has TRBV7-8 and TRBJ2-1, with 8 bases identical to TRBD1. Unmatched junction bases numbered 9, after V lost 5 bases and J lost 3 bases. CDR3 size: 16 residues. The germline V gene encodes CDR1 SGHVS and CDR2 FQNEAQ. The chain's CDR3 is CASSPQPDRGYNEQFF. Written as DNA, the CDR3 is TGTGCCAGCAGCCCACAGCCCGACAGGGGCTACAATGAGCAGTTCTTC. The full variable domain, completed using reference TRBV7-8 and TRBJ2-1, is GAGVSQSPRYKVAKRGQDVALRCDPISGHVSLFWYQQALGQGPEFLTYFQNEAQLDKSGLPSDRFFAERPEGSVSTLKIQRTQQEDSAVYLCASSPQPDRGYNEQFFGPGTRLTVL.

The CDR3 sequence: CASSLPRSYEQYF. CDR3 bases: TGCGCCAGCAGCTTACCCAGGTCCTACGAGCAGTACTTC. The V and J genes are TRBV5-1 and TRBJ2-7; D is unclear. Trimming stripped 2 bases from V and 1 base from J, with 7 bases between. This CDR3 has 13 amino acids. CDR1 SGHRS and CDR2 YFSETQ come from the germline V gene.

The chain is built from TRBV5-1 and TRBJ1-6, with 7 positions matching TRBD1. Germline V gene data show CDR1 as SGHRS and CDR2 as YFSETQ. After removal of 5 bases from V and 5 bases from J, the junction contained 7 bases not matched to a gene. The length of the CDR3 is 15 residues. CDR3 bases: TGCGCCAGCAGGTCTACCGGGACAGATAATTCACCCCTCCACTTT. Translated: CASRSTGTDNSPLHF.

CDR3 sequence reads: CASSAEKTTDTQYF. CDR3 DNA: TGTGCCAGTAGCGCGGAGAAAACCACAGATACGCAGTATTTT. V is TRBV19 and J is TRBJ2-3; no clear D. The CDR3 runs to 14 residues. With 6 bases removed from V and 2 bases from J, the gap between germline ends came to 12 bases. From germline, CDR1 is LNHDA and CDR2 SQIVND (reference sequence).

V usage is TRBV18 and J usage is TRBJ1-1; D perhaps matches TRBD1 (6 bases). From germline, CDR1 is KGHSH and CDR2 LQKENI. Trimming took 2 bases from V and 0 from J, leaving 10 bases between them. CDR3 length: 15 amino acids. The CDR3 DNA follows: TGTGCCAGCTCACCAAGGGGACACGTGAACACTGAAGCTTTCTTT. Translated: CASSPRGHVNTEAFF.

The V call is TRBV4-1, the J call TRBJ2-1, with 11 bases lining up with TRBD2. With V trimmed by 4 bases and J by 7 bases, 9 bases remained unmatched. The CDR3 totals 16 residues. Germline V lookup: CDR1 MGHRA, CDR2 YSYEKL. CDR3: CASSRGLAELWNEQFF. CDR3 bases: TGCGCCAGCAGCCGGGGACTAGCGGAGCTTTGGAATGAGCAGTTCTTC.

J is TRBJ1-4 and V is TRBV23-1, with 10 nucleotides matching TRBD1. TRBV23-1 qualifies as an ORF whose function is uncertain. The ends lost 4 bases at V and 5 bases at J; junction bases unmatched: 13. The CDR3 extends over 18 amino acids. CDR3 coding DNA: TGCGCCAGCAGTCGGCCGGGACAGGGGCAGGGTGACAATGAAAAACTGTTTTTT. As protein: CASSRPGQGQGDNEKLFF.